The text below deals with one TCR beta chain. Its specificity is unknown. The data originate from a study of CD8 T cells in ankylosing spondylitis. Study-wide results and caveats: Matched ankylosing spondylitis synovial fluid reportedly contained a significantly enriched population of disease-linked clones. Several highly homologous variants formed a TCR beta motif that appeared characteristic of ankylosing spondylitis blood. Certain motif variants had earlier been reported in reactive arthritis synovial fluid and blood. A CD8+ phenotype characterized the disease-linked clones, which were relatively rare in peripheral blood.

Libraries of TCR beta came from quantitative 5'-RACE with molecular barcodes. Each CDR3 protein gets one entry after TCRdb re-called the 5' RACE reads with MiXCR. This table has more than 300,000 distinct CDR3 sequences, approximately 8.2% appearing once. The CDR3 is 13 amino acids. Trimming removed 0 bases from V and 7 bases from J, with 7 bases in between. Germline V gives CDR1 KGHSH, CDR2 LQKENI. J is TRBJ2-1 and V is TRBV18; unclear D gene. Sample: blood, either unsorted or a sorted T cell fraction (not recorded which). This clonotype originated in a male donor with ankylosing spondylitis. CDR3 loop: CASSPPSVNEQFF. In DNA, the CDR3 is TGTGCCAGCTCACCACCGTCAGTAAATGAGCAGTTCTTC.